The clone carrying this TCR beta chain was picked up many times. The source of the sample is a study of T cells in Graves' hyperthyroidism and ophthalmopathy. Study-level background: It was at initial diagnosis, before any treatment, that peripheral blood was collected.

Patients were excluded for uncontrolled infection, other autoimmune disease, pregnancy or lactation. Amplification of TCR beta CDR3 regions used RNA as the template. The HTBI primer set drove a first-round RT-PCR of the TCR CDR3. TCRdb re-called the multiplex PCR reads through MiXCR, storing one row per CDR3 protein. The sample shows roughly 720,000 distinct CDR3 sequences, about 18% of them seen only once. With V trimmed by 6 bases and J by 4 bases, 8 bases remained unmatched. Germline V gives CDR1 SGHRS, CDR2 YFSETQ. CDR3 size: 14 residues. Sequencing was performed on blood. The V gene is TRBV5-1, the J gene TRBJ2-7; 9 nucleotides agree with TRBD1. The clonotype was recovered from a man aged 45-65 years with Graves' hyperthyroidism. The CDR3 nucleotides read TGCGCCAGCACCGAACAGGGGGCAGGTTACGAGCAGTACTTC. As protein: CASTEQGAGYEQYF. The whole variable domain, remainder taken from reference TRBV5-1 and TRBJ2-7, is KAGVTQTPRYLIKTRGQQVTLSCSPISGHRSVSWYQQTPGQGLQFLFEYFSETQRNKGNFPGRFSGRQFSNSRSEMNVSTLELGDSALYLCASTEQGAGYEQYFGPGTRLTVT.